Listed below are T cell receptor beta chains from one sample, sequenced in a study of response to subunit inactivated influenza vaccine. MiXCR, applied by TCRdb to the RT-PCR reads, yields one record per CDR3 protein. The table has 650,000 to 700,000 distinct CDR3 sequences, approximately 15% seen once. The sequencing used PBMCs from blood, collected roughly 12 days after vaccination. The receptor set was obtained from a man aged 45-60 years who received an inactivated influenza vaccine. Each CDR3 is given with its conserved first and last residue. A D gene is named only where the DNA matches it firmly. Size tells how often a clone was seen (once, few, many) or the class of an expanded clone, and some rows leave it out.

v_call: TRBV5-1
clone_size: many
j_call: TRBJ2-7
d_call: TRBD2
cdr3_aa: CASSLGRAGETRWEQYF
cdr3_nt: TGCGCCAGCAGCTTGGGTAGAGCGGGAGAAACAAGATGGGAGCAGTACTTC

v_call: TRBV20-1
clone_size: -
j_call: TRBJ1-5
d_call: -
cdr3_aa: CSARDLTGHQPQHF
cdr3_nt: TGCAGTGCTAGAGATCTAACAGGACATCAGCCCCAGCATTTT

v_call: TRBV4-1
clone_size: -
j_call: TRBJ1-3
d_call: -
cdr3_aa: CASSQDSNSGNTIYF
cdr3_nt: TGCGCCAGCAGCCAAGATTCCAACTCTGGAAACACCATATATTTT

v_call: TRBV6-1
clone_size: few
j_call: TRBJ1-2
d_call: -
cdr3_aa: CASRTFSGWTIYGYTF
cdr3_nt: TGTGCCAGCAGGACCTTTAGCGGATGGACAATCTATGGCTACACCTTC

v_call: TRBV6-5
clone_size: few
j_call: TRBJ2-1
d_call: -
cdr3_aa: CASSTATGEQFF
cdr3_nt: TGTGCCAGCAGCACCGCTACTGGTGAGCAGTTCTTC

v_call: TRBV11-1
clone_size: many
j_call: TRBJ2-7
d_call: -
cdr3_aa: CASSLEGQQYF
cdr3_nt: TGTGCCAGCAGCTTAGAAGGACAGCAGTACTTC

v_call: TRBV5-1
clone_size: -
j_call: TRBJ2-1
d_call: TRBD1
cdr3_aa: CASSTQPGGGNEQFF
cdr3_nt: TGCGCCAGCAGCACACAACCAGGGGGCGGCAATGAGCAGTTCTTC

v_call: TRBV3-1
clone_size: -
j_call: TRBJ1-1
d_call: -
cdr3_aa: CASSYKGLITEAFF
cdr3_nt: TGTGCCAGCAGCTACAAGGGGCTTATTACTGAAGCTTTCTTT

v_call: TRBV20-1
clone_size: many
j_call: TRBJ2-3
d_call: -
cdr3_aa: CSAREQGPATDTQYF
cdr3_nt: TGCAGTGCTAGAGAGCAGGGCCCCGCGACAGATACGCAGTATTTT

v_call: TRBV7-2
clone_size: few
j_call: TRBJ2-5
d_call: -
cdr3_aa: CASSLGSGAPQETQYF
cdr3_nt: TGTGCCAGCAGCTTAGGTTCTGGGGCACCCCAAGAGACCCAGTACTTC

v_call: TRBV20-1
clone_size: -
j_call: TRBJ2-7
d_call: TRBD2
cdr3_aa: CSARLAGAPEQYF
cdr3_nt: TGCAGTGCTAGACTAGCGGGAGCTCCCGAGCAGTACTTC

v_call: TRBV28
clone_size: -
j_call: TRBJ2-5
d_call: TRBD2
cdr3_aa: CASSLPTGLAETQYF
cdr3_nt: TGTGCCAGCAGTTTGCCAACCGGACTAGCGGAGACCCAGTACTTC

v_call: TRBV20-1
clone_size: -
j_call: TRBJ2-1
d_call: TRBD2
cdr3_aa: CSARDVTSGGPYNEQFF
cdr3_nt: TGCAGTGCTAGAGATGTTACTAGCGGGGGGCCCTACAATGAGCAGTTCTTC

v_call: TRBV5-1
clone_size: -
j_call: TRBJ2-1
d_call: TRBD1
cdr3_aa: CASSAGTGVRYNEQFF
cdr3_nt: TGCGCCAGCAGCGCAGGGACAGGGGTTAGGTACAATGAGCAGTTCTTC